This is a list of T cell receptor beta chains from one sample in a study of technical replicates of blood from a few donors. Data came from immunoSEQ multiplex PCR; TCRdb stores just in-frame clones and leaves some out. The table lists about 80,000 clones, about 89% of them singletons, with 0.35% to 0.45% in the top ten. Sequencing used T cells isolated from PBMCs. The receptors here all came from a human donor in good health. Both conserved end residues are part of each CDR3. D genes are given only for firm matches. The listing skips clone size in some rows; elsewhere it reads once, few, many or a size class.

CDR3 length	V gene	D gene	J gene	clone size	CDR3 DNA	CDR3 protein
18	TRBV18	NA	TRBJ2-2	NA	TGTGCCAGCTCACGTCCTACGTCCCAAGCGAAAGGCGCCGGGGAGCTGTTTTTT	CASSRPTSQAKGAGELFF
15	TRBV2	NA	TRBJ2-7	NA	TGTGCCAGCTCCGCCTCGGGACTCACTCGGCACGAGCAGTACTTC	CASSASGLTRHEQYF
14	TRBV13	NA	TRBJ1-1	NA	TGTGCCAGCAGCTTAAGGGGAGGGAACACTGAAGCTTTCTTT	CASSLRGGNTEAFF
13	TRBV9	TRBD1	TRBJ1-3	NA	TGTGCCAGCAGCTCGGACAGGGGAAACACCATATATTTT	CASSSDRGNTIYF
14	TRBV9	NA	TRBJ2-1	NA	TGTGCCAGCAGCGTAGGGGGAGTTGGGGATGAGCAGTTCTTC	CASSVGGVGDEQFF
16	TRBV7-9	TRBD1	TRBJ2-5	NA	TGTGCCAGCAGCTTAGCATCGCGAGGGGGCTTAGGGGAGCAGTACTTC	CASSLASRGGLGEQYF
14	TRBV2	TRBD1	TRBJ1-2	NA	TGTGCCAGCAGTGCCACCCCGACAGGGGCCGGCTACACCTTC	CASSATPTGAGYTF
15	TRBV7-2	TRBD2	TRBJ2-3	NA	TGTGCTAGCAGCGGGGACTCGTATAGGACAGATACGCAGTATTTT	CASSGDSYRTDTQYF
15	TRBV11-3	TRBD2	TRBJ2-3	once	TGTGCCAGCAGCGCTAGCGGGACTAGCACAGATACGCAGTATTTT	CASSASGTSTDTQYF
14	TRBV6-5	TRBD1	TRBJ2-7	NA	TGTGCCAGCAGTTGGGGACAGGGGTCCTACGAGCAGTACTTC	CASSWGQGSYEQYF
17	TRBV4-2	TRBD2	TRBJ2-7	NA	TGTGCCAGCAGCCAGCCCTCTAGCGGGAGTTCACAATACGAGCAGTACTTC	CASSQPSSGSSQYEQYF
14	TRBV7-9	NA	TRBJ1-2	NA	TGTGCCAGCAGCTTGGGACAACCAAACTATGGCTACACCTTC	CASSLGQPNYGYTF
15	TRBV30	TRBD1	TRBJ2-3	few	TGTGCCTGGAGTAATGGCAGGGGGAACACAGATACGCAGTATTTT	CAWSNGRGNTDTQYF
14	TRBV30	NA	TRBJ1-4	NA	TGTGCCTGGAGTCAACATACAACTAATGAAAAACTGTTTTTT	CAWSQHTTNEKLFF
16	TRBV14	TRBD1	TRBJ2-2	once	TGTGCCAGCAGCGGGAAGGACAGGGCGAACACCGGGGAGCTGTTTTTT	CASSGKDRANTGELFF
14	TRBV9	TRBD2	TRBJ2-1	NA	TGTGCCAGCAGCCCGGGACTAGCGCTTAATGAGCAGTTCTTC	CASSPGLALNEQFF
16	TRBV7-2	TRBD1	TRBJ2-7	NA	TGTGCCAGCAGCAGGAGGACAGGGGGTAGTTCCTACGAGCAGTACTTC	CASSRRTGGSSYEQYF
17	TRBV28	NA	TRBJ2-2	once	TGTGCCAGCAGCACTCTGAGGAGTCGGTATCACACCGGGGAGCTGTTTTTT	CASSTLRSRYHTGELFF
14	TRBV30	NA	TRBJ1-2	NA	TGTGCCTGGAGTCCTGCCGCCCTAGGCTATGGCTACACCTTC	CAWSPAALGYGYTF
18	TRBV27	TRBD1	TRBJ2-2	NA	TGTGCCAGCAGTTTATGGGTGACAGGGGGTAAGAATTCCGGGGAGCTGTTTTTT	CASSLWVTGGKNSGELFF
15	TRBV2	NA	TRBJ1-5	NA	TGTGCCAGCAGTGTATCGGGGATTAGCAATCAGCCCCAGCATTTT	CASSVSGISNQPQHF
16	TRBV13	NA	TRBJ2-5	NA	TGTGCCAGCAGCTTAGCGTGGGCGGGGACCCAAGAGACCCAGTACTTC	CASSLAWAGTQETQYF
15	TRBV19	TRBD1	TRBJ1-2	NA	TGTGCCAGTAGGAGGGACAGGACGGAAAACTATGGCTACACCTTC	CASRRDRTENYGYTF
17	TRBV2	TRBD2	TRBJ2-7	once	TGTGCCAGCAGTGAAAAGGTGGGACTAGCGACCTCCTACGAGCAGTACTTC	CASSEKVGLATSYEQYF